Listed here are 9 T cell receptor beta chains from one sample, sequenced in a study of blood T cell repertoires in COVID-19. Profiled with immunoSEQ multiplex PCR; TCRdb holds only in-frame clones, not every one. The repertoire has over 150,000 clones, 85% to 90% of them found once; the top ten carry roughly 2.5%. Sample: peripheral blood. These receptors were taken from a woman aged 80 or over with COVID-19, enrolled during active disease.

The chain recombines TRBV7-2 with TRBJ2-2, with TRBD1 as a possible D gene (8 bases). Looked up from germline, CDR1 is SGHTA and CDR2 is FQGNSA. V dropped 4 bases and J dropped 4 bases, with 13 bases sitting between them. This CDR3 has 15 amino acids. Here the CDR3 reads CASSYHRGGTGELFF. DNA of the CDR3: TGTGCCAGCAGCTATCACAGGGGGGGCACCGGGGAGCTGTTTTTT.

V gene TRBV10-3 combines with J gene TRBJ2-3; possible D gene TRBD1, 6 bases. Germline loops: CDR1 ENHRY, CDR2 SYGVKD. The CDR3 has 14 amino acids. V shed 6 bases and J shed 5 bases, with 15 bases lying between them. DNA of the CDR3: TGTGCCATCAGACGGGACACCGGTGGAGATACGCAGTATTTT. Its protein product is CAIRRDTGGDTQYF.

The CDR3 sequence is CASSQSGGGMNQPQHF. The CDR3 bases are TGCGCCAGCAGTCAATCCGGCGGAGGGATGAATCAGCCCCAGCATTTT. This sequence joins TRBV23-1 and TRBJ1-5, with unresolved D. TRBV23-1 is identified as an open reading frame with a role that is uncertain. The CDR3 is 16 residues long. V dropped 0 bases and J dropped 4 bases, with 13 bases sitting between them.

The rearrangement uses TRBV4-2 and TRBJ1-5; 9 bases are shared with TRBD1. CDR1 is LGHNA, CDR2 YNFKEQ, per germline. This CDR3 has 16 residues. After removal of 1 base from V and 4 bases from J, the junction contained 5 bases not matched to a gene. As DNA, the CDR3 is TGTGCCAGCAGCCAAGGTCCCGACAGGGGGAATCAGCCCCAGCATTTT. Protein sequence: CASSQGPDRGNQPQHF.

The J gene is TRBJ2-6, the V gene TRBV19; D is unresolved. V lost 3 bases and J lost 4, with 13 bases in between. Per germline, CDR1 LNHDA and CDR2 SQIVND (reference sequence). The CDR3 has 16 amino acids. CDR3 in DNA: TGTGCCAGTAGTATTATTCCGACAACCGGGGCCAACGTCCTGACTTTC. Amino acids: CASSIIPTTGANVLTF. Complete variable domain (other parts from reference TRBV19 and TRBJ2-6): DGGITQSPKYLFRKEGQNVTLSCEQNLNHDAMYWYRQDPGQGLRLIYYSQIVNDFQKGDIAEGYSVSREKKESFPLTVTSAQKNPTAFYLCASSIIPTTGANVLTFGAGSRLTVL.

This clone has a single count. Here the CDR3 DNA reads TGTGCCAGCAGTCCACCGACAGGGCTAGGCACTGAAGCTTTCTTT. Its protein is CASSPPTGLGTEAFF. This sequence joins TRBV28 and TRBJ1-1; the match to TRBD1 covers 7 bases. This CDR3 is 15 amino acids long. From germline, CDR1 is MDHEN and CDR2 SYDVKM. The V gene end was trimmed by 5 bases and the J gene end by 4 bases; junction bases not matched to a gene: 10.

The rearrangement links TRBV28 to TRBJ1-2; D is ambiguous. The CDR3 runs 13 residues. Germline V CDR1 and CDR2: MDHEN, SYDVKM. V dropped 4 bases and J dropped 8 bases, with 14 bases sitting between them. In DNA form, the CDR3 reads TGTGCCAGCAGTTATGAATCCTACCCCGGCTACACCTTC. Amino acid sequence: CASSYESYPGYTF.

V usage is TRBV2 and J usage is TRBJ1-6; 8 bases are a match to TRBD1. After removal of 6 bases from V and 7 bases from J, the junction contained 8 bases not matched to a gene. The CDR3 is made up of 15 amino acids. Germline CDR1 SNHLY, CDR2 FYNNEI. This chain's CDR3 is CASSPTRQGNSPLHF. As DNA, the CDR3 is TGTGCCAGCAGCCCCACAAGACAGGGGAATTCACCCCTCCACTTT.

The V gene is TRBV20-1, the J gene TRBJ1-5, with 8 bases fitting TRBD1. J gave up 5 bases and V 3 bases, and 6 bases lay outside the gene matches. The CDR3 length is 14 residues. Germline CDR1 reads DFQATT; CDR2 reads SNEGSKA (reference sequence). This CDR3 is CSASNGQGYQPQHF. The CDR3 DNA reads TGCAGTGCTAGTAACGGACAGGGATATCAGCCCCAGCATTTT.